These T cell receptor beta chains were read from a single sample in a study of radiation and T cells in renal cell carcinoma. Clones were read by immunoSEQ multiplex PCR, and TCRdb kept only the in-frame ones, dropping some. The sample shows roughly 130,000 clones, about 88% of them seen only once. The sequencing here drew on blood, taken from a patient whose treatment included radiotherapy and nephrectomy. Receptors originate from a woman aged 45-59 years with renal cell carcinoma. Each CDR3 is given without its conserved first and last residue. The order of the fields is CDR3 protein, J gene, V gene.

CDR3: ASSSGTAYYGYT
J: TRBJ1-2
V: TRBV6-5

CDR3: ASSEQGSNQPQH
J: TRBJ1-5
V: TRBV6-5

CDR3: ASSLSGDLGTQY
J: TRBJ2-3
V: TRBV11-2

CDR3: ASRTGTGTYEQY
J: TRBJ2-7
V: TRBV6-5

CDR3: ASSSQGSSYEQY
J: TRBJ2-7
V: TRBV7-9

CDR3: ASSQALISNYGYT
J: TRBJ1-2
V: TRBV14

CDR3: ATSRRGMNTEAF
J: TRBJ1-1
V: TRBV15

CDR3: ASSLEGEGADTQY
J: TRBJ2-3
V: TRBV5-1

CDR3: ASEGTGAYEQY
J: TRBJ2-7
V: TRBV21-1

CDR3: ASRKGEGQGAYNEQF
J: TRBJ2-1
V: TRBV2

CDR3: ASRSSGTGSWEQY
J: TRBJ2-7
V: TRBV6-5

CDR3: ASGTNRGTEAF
J: TRBJ1-1
V: TRBV19

CDR3: ASSSLSGGACEQF
J: TRBJ2-1
V: TRBV6-5

CDR3: ASTWGDRGYNEQF
J: TRBJ2-1
V: TRBV27

CDR3: ASSYLASTEAF
J: TRBJ1-1
V: TRBV6-5

CDR3: ASSQEKKDEQF
J: TRBJ2-1
V: TRBV4-2

CDR3: ASSPLGADTDTQY
J: TRBJ2-3
V: TRBV18

CDR3: ASSPVLGSDGYT
J: TRBJ1-2
V: TRBV18

CDR3: ASSLKALSNQPQH
J: TRBJ1-5
V: TRBV27

CDR3: ASSNRGPPGELF
J: TRBJ2-2
V: TRBV7-2

CDR3: ASGTGGAPGELF
J: TRBJ2-2
V: TRBV6-5

CDR3: ASSPEARGEAF
J: TRBJ1-1
V: TRBV18